One and the same sample provided the 27 T cell receptor beta chains below, sequenced in a study of response to subunit inactivated influenza vaccine. Via MiXCR, TCRdb re-called the RT-PCR reads, giving one row per CDR3 protein. The table shows approximately 520,000 distinct CDR3 sequences, with about 25% occurring only once. The material sequenced was CD4+ T cells sorted from PBMCs, taken 4 to 6 days after vaccination. The source is a man aged 45 to 65 who received an inactivated influenza vaccine.

There are a few counts of this clonotype. The chain links TRBV21-1 to TRBJ2-1; the listed D gene, TRBD2, was not tested against the DNA. TRBV21-1 is marked as a pseudogene. The CDR3 loop spans 16 amino acids. In DNA, the CDR3 is TGTGCCAGCAGCAAACACCCCGCTAGCGGGAGGATTGAGCAGTTCTTC. It encodes CASSKHPASGRIEQFF.

The sample holds many counts of this clonotype. The CDR3 region is CASSLVVTGSSKGEQYF. In DNA, the CDR3 is TGTGCCAGCAGCTTAGTAGTTACAGGGAGTAGTAAGGGCGAGCAGTACTTC. The chain links TRBV7-2 to TRBJ2-7; TRBD1 might be the D (6 bases). This CDR3 has 17 amino acids. Germline V gene data show CDR1 as SGHTA and CDR2 as FQGNSA. Trimming removed 1 base from V and 6 bases from J, with 22 bases in between.

The chain is built from TRBV15 and TRBJ2-5; TRBD1 or TRBD2 may be the D gene (7 bases each). The germline V gene encodes CDR1 LNHNV and CDR2 YYDKDF (reference sequence). V shed 0 bases and J shed 1 base, with 18 bases lying between them. The CDR3 contains 18 residues. In DNA, the CDR3 is TGTGCCACCAGCAGAGATCTCAGGGCAGGGGGGGCCCAAGAGACCCAGTACTTC. Translated: CATSRDLRAGGAQETQYF.

This clonotype was seen a handful of times. In DNA, the CDR3 is TGCAGTGCTGAATCAGGGGATGAGCAGTTCTTC. Translation gives CSAESGDEQFF. The chain couples TRBV20-1 to TRBJ2-1, with D maybe TRBD1 (6 bases). V dropped 5 bases and J dropped 8 bases, with 10 bases sitting between them. The CDR3 covers 11 residues. Per germline, CDR1 DFQATT and CDR2 SNEGSKA (reference sequence).

This clonotype was seen a handful of times. The chain links TRBV4-2 to TRBJ2-1, with 7 bases matching TRBD2. Germline lookup yields CDR1 LGHNA and CDR2 YNFKEQ. J lost 5 bases, V lost 0 bases, and 4 bases had no gene match. CDR3 length: 15 residues. This chain's CDR3 is CASSQDGRADNEQFF. The CDR3 DNA reads as TGTGCCAGCAGCCAAGATGGGAGGGCAGACAATGAGCAGTTCTTC.

The genes are TRBV29-1 and TRBJ2-3; 12 positions agree with TRBD2. Trimming removed 4 bases from V and 8 bases from J; junction bases left unmatched: 10. Germline lookup yields CDR1 SQVTM and CDR2 ANQGSEA. CDR3 length equals 15 residues. This chain's CDR3 is CSVVRTSGAPGTQYF. In nucleotides, the CDR3 is TGCAGCGTTGTACGGACTAGCGGGGCCCCCGGTACGCAGTATTTT.

The V and J genes are TRBV20-1 and TRBJ1-4, with D perhaps TRBD1 (6 bases). Germline lookup yields CDR1 DFQATT and CDR2 SNEGSKA (reference sequence). This CDR3 spans 12 amino acids. V lost 6 bases and J 8 bases, leaving 13 bases between the germline ends. CDR3 nucleotides: TGCAGTGCCTGGGGGGGGCAAGAAAAACTGTTTTTT. Its protein is CSAWGGQEKLFF.

This clonotype came up a few times. The chain links TRBV5-1 to TRBJ2-7; no definite D call. Trimming took 3 bases from V and 7 from J, leaving 11 bases between them. The V gene's germline CDR1 is SGHRS and CDR2 YFSETQ. CDR3 size: 12 residues. The CDR3 nucleotides read TGCGCCAGCAGCTCCGAGGTGGGGGAGCAGTACTTC. It encodes CASSSEVGEQYF.

This clonotype was counted a single time. A much bigger clone sits one base away, suggesting this may be a read error. The V gene is TRBV12-3 or TRBV12-4, the J gene TRBJ2-5; TRBD1 might be the D (5 bases). Trimming stripped 3 bases from V and 5 bases from J, with 10 bases between. This CDR3 contains 13 residues. The CDR3 is CASSFIGHETQYF. The CDR3 DNA follows: TGTGCCAGCAGTTTCATCGGACATGAGACCCAGTACTTC.

This clonotype occurred a few times. The rearrangement joins TRBV20-1 to TRBJ1-1; the D gene is possibly TRBD1 (5 bases). The CDR3 sequence is 17 residues long. V lost 1 base, J lost 0 bases, and 18 bases lay in between. Germline V CDR1 and CDR2: DFQATT, SNEGSKA (reference sequence). This CDR3 is CSARADRGVALNTEAFF. The CDR3, as DNA: TGCAGTGCTAGAGCCGATCGAGGGGTGGCCTTGAACACTGAAGCTTTCTTT.

This clonotype turned up a few times. The chain is built from TRBV20-1 and TRBJ1-6; 7 bases align to TRBD1. The CDR3 totals 16 residues. In germline, CDR1 is DFQATT, CDR2 SNEGSKA (reference sequence). V dropped 2 bases and J dropped 0; count of bases not matched to a gene: 4. The CDR3 spells CSARRTGGSYNSPLHF. Here the CDR3 DNA reads TGCAGTGCTAGACGGACAGGCGGCTCCTATAATTCACCCCTCCACTTT.

There are a few counts of this clonotype. The chain joins TRBV20-1 to TRBJ2-7; D ambiguous. Germline lookup yields CDR1 DFQATT and CDR2 SNEGSKA (reference sequence). The CDR3 has 12 amino acids. V lost 3 bases and J 3 bases, leaving 9 bases between the germline ends. CDR3 DNA sequence: TGCAGTGCTAGCCGGGCCATCTACGAGCAGTACTTC. This sequence encodes CSASRAIYEQYF.

This clonotype appeared a few times. The chain links TRBV10-2 to TRBJ1-6, with D perhaps TRBD1 (6 bases). Germline CDR1 reads WSHSY; CDR2 reads SAAADI. This CDR3 has 17 amino acids. Trimming removed 3 bases from V and 0 bases from J, with 12 bases in between. Here the CDR3 reads CASSDPSRGSYNSPLHF. DNA for the CDR3: TGCGCCAGCAGTGATCCTAGCAGGGGCTCCTATAATTCACCCCTCCACTTT.

The chain has TRBV7-2 and TRBJ2-5; D is uncertain. Germline V lookup: CDR1 SGHTA, CDR2 FQGNSA. The CDR3 length is 13 residues. The V and J ends lost 3 bases and 2 bases respectively, with 7 bases between them. The CDR3 nucleotides are TGTGCCAGCAGCTTTCTTCGGCAAGAGACCCAGTACTTC. Amino acid sequence: CASSFLRQETQYF.

This clonotype was counted only a few times. The chain is built from TRBV3-1 and TRBJ2-1, with 12 bases aligning to TRBD2. The V gene's germline CDR1 is LGHDT and CDR2 YNNKEL (reference sequence). The CDR3 spans 19 residues. Trimming at V came to 1 base and at J to 6 bases, leaving 13 bases not matched to a gene. The CDR3 loop is CASSQAKKFGTSGFNEQFF. CDR3 DNA sequence: TGTGCCAGCAGCCAAGCTAAGAAGTTCGGGACTAGCGGGTTCAATGAGCAGTTCTTC.

This clonotype appeared a few times. The rearrangement uses TRBV29-1 and TRBJ2-7, with D possibly matching TRBD2 (6 bases). This CDR3 is 12 amino acids long. The germline V and J ends were trimmed by 4 bases and 5 bases, with 12 bases remaining between them. CDR1 is SQVTM and CDR2 is ANQGSEA in the germline V gene. CDR3 nucleotides: TGCAGCGTTGGCCGGGGGAGCCACGAGCAGTACTTC. Residues: CSVGRGSHEQYF.

This clonotype was detected only a few times. The V call is TRBV6-1, the J call TRBJ2-2; the match to TRBD1 covers 9 bases. The CDR3 loop spans 15 amino acids. The V gene's germline CDR1 is MNHNS and CDR2 SASEGT. Losses at the gene ends were 7 bases for V and 3 bases for J; bases not matched to a gene: 6. The CDR3 nucleotides read TGTGCCAGCACCCGGACAGGGGCCTACACCGGGGAGCTGTTTTTT. It yields the protein CASTRTGAYTGELFF.

The chain joins TRBV27 to TRBJ2-6, with 7 positions matching TRBD1. The germline gives CDR1 MNHEY, CDR2 SMNVEV (reference sequence). The CDR3 is 16 amino acids. After removal of 5 bases from V and 4 bases from J, the junction contained 8 bases not matched to a gene. The CDR3 DNA is TGTGCCAGCAGTGACAGGGAAAGGGCCGGGGCCAACGTCCTGACTTTC. Amino acid sequence: CASSDRERAGANVLTF.

A remark on this clonotype: A junction boundary mismatches the germline segment, possibly from a read error. The chain couples TRBV20-1 to TRBJ2-5; TRBD1 matches at 9 bases. The V gene's germline CDR1 is DFQATT and CDR2 SNEGSKA (reference sequence). This CDR3 region has 15 residues. CDR3: CSARDPPQGATGWHF. The CDR3 nucleotides are TGCAGTGCTAGAGATCCTCCACAGGGGGCAACCGGATGGCACTTC.

The rearrangement uses TRBV6-1 and TRBJ1-2; the D is unclear. The CDR3 totals 14 residues. Germline CDR1 reads MNHNS; CDR2 reads SASEGT. V lost 4 bases to trimming and J lost 0 bases, with 9 bases between them. As DNA, the CDR3 is TGTGCCAGCAGTGCAGGCCTAGCTAACTATGGCTACACCTTC. It translates to CASSAGLANYGYTF.

The rearrangement uses TRBV2 and TRBJ2-2, with D tentatively TRBD1 or TRBD2 (7 bases each). Per germline, CDR1 SNHLY and CDR2 FYNNEI. The CDR3 has 14 residues. The V end lost 3 bases, the J end lost 9 bases, and 14 bases lay between the germline ends. The CDR3 protein is CASSDQGGTRELFF. CDR3 nucleotide sequence: TGTGCCAGCAGTGACCAGGGGGGGACCCGGGAGCTGTTTTTT. The variable domain in full, completed from reference TRBV2 and TRBJ2-2, reads EPEVTQTPSHQVTQMGQEVILRCVPISNHLYFYWYRQILGQKVEFLVSFYNNEISEKSEIFDDQFSVERPDGSNFTLKIRSTKLEDSAMYFCASSDQGGTRELFFGEGSRLTVL.

The V and J genes are TRBV20-1 and TRBJ2-5, with TRBD2 identical over 9 bases. CDR1 DFQATT and CDR2 SNEGSKA come from the germline V gene (reference sequence). This CDR3 contains 14 residues. The J segment lost 4 bases and the V segment lost 6 bases, leaving 9 bases of the junction unmatched. DNA for the CDR3: TGCAGTGCCCCTCGAGCGGGAGGTCGAGAGACCCAGTACTTC. Translated, it gives CSAPRAGGRETQYF.

Only a few counts were recorded for this clonotype. The chain joins TRBV6-2 or TRBV6-3 to TRBJ2-7; possibly TRBD1 for D (5 bases). Germline loops: CDR1 MNHEY, CDR2 SVGEGT. The CDR3 is 15 amino acids. V was shortened by 2 bases and J by 2 bases, with 13 bases between the two germline ends. CDR3 sequence: CASSYRAGWTYEQYF. DNA for the CDR3: TGTGCCAGCAGTTACCGGGCAGGGTGGACCTACGAGCAGTACTTC.

This chain uses TRBV15 with TRBJ2-3; 13 bases agree with TRBD2. Trimming at V came to 0 bases and at J to 8 bases, leaving 8 bases not matched to a gene. Germline V gene lookup returns CDR1 LNHNV and CDR2 YYDKDF (reference sequence). CDR3 length: 17 residues. CDR3 coding DNA: TGTGCCACCAGCAGAGATCGGGGACTAGCGGGATCTCTTACGCAGTATTTT. This encodes CATSRDRGLAGSLTQYF.

This clonotype was picked up a small number of times. J is TRBJ1-6 and V is TRBV5-1; weak D call: TRBD1 (6 bases). V was pared by 4 bases and J by 7 bases, with 15 bases between. The germline CDR1 and CDR2 sequences are SGHRS and YFSETQ. The CDR3 consists of 15 residues. The DNA of the CDR3 is TGCGCCAGCAGCCCCTTGGGGGGCCCAAATTCACCCCTCCACTTT. Protein sequence: CASSPLGGPNSPLHF. Full variable domain (remainder filled in from reference TRBV5-1 and TRBJ1-6): KAGVTQTPRYLIKTRGQQVTLSCSPISGHRSVSWYQQTPGQGLQFLFEYFSETQRNKGNFPGRFSGRQFSNSRSEMNVSTLELGDSALYLCASSPLGGPNSPLHFGNGTRLTVT.

The genes are TRBV7-9 and TRBJ2-7; a possible D gene is TRBD1 (6 bases). The CDR3 consists of 14 residues. Germline CDR1 reads SEHNR; CDR2 reads FQNEAQ (reference sequence). Trimming stripped 1 base from V and 4 bases from J, with 11 bases between. CDR3 bases: TGTGCCAGCAGCTTAGATGGGGGCTGGTACGAGCAGTACTTC. Translated, it gives CASSLDGGWYEQYF. Looking up the rest from reference TRBV7-9 and TRBJ2-7 gives the full variable domain: DTGVSQNPRHKITKRGQNVTFRCDPISEHNRLYWYRQTLGQGPEFLTYFQNEAQLEKSRLLSDRFSAERPKGSFSTLEIQRTEQGDSAMYLCASSLDGGWYEQYFGPGTRLTVT.

In the case of this clonotype: A much larger clone sits a single nucleotide away, making a read error possible. V is TRBV28 and J is TRBJ2-5, with TRBD1 identical over 8 bases. Looked up from germline, CDR1 is MDHEN and CDR2 is SYDVKM. The V and J ends lost 3 bases and 4 bases, in that order; junction bases with no gene match: 1. CDR3 length equals 13 residues. CDR3 sequence reads: CASSFTGGETQYF. The CDR3 DNA is TGTGCCAGCAGTTTTACAGGGGGAGAGACCCAGTACTTC.